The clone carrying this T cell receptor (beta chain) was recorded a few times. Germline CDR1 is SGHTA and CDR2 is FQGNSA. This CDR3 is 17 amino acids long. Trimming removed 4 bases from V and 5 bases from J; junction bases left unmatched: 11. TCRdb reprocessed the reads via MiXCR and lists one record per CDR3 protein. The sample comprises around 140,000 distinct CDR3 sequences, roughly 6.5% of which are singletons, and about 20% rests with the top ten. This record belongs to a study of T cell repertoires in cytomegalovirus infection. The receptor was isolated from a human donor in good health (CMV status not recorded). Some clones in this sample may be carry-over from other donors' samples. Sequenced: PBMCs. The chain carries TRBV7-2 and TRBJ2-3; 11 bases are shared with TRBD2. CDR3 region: CASSSRQLSGRVDTQYF. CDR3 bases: TGTGCCAGCAGCTCACGCCAACTTAGCGGGAGGGTAGATACGCAGTATTTT. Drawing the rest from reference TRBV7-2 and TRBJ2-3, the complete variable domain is GAGVSQSPSNKVTEKGKDVELRCDPISGHTALYWYRQSLGQGLEFLIYFQGNSAPDKSGLPSDRFSAERTGGSVSTLTIQRTQQEDSAVYLCASSSRQLSGRVDTQYFGPGTRLTVL.